The TCR beta chain described here comes from a study of cytomegalovirus exposure and HLA in healthy donors. Study overall: T cells numbering approximately 170 million yielded 90 million to 140 million unique TCR beta sequences in an earlier analysis. Study results and limitations: Most CMV-associated TCR beta chains were later found to appear HLA-restricted. Among the CMV-associated chains, a few were confirmed in vitro as specific for CMV antigens. A later analysis revealed that TCR association rates differed between HLA loci, peaking at DRB1 and bottoming out at HLA-C.

J was trimmed by 1 base and V by 6 bases; bases with no gene match: 7. The CDR3 consists of 17 residues. In germline, CDR1 is SNHLY, CDR2 FYNNEI. To note about this clone: As yet, its antigen is unknown.

PCR amplification relied on 60 Vbeta primers (plus 13 Jbeta primers). Repertoires were generated with immunoSEQ multiplex PCR, while TCRdb's copy carries only in-frame clones and drops some. The table shows around 190,000 clones, with 75% to 80% occurring only once. Sequencing was performed on PBMCs. The chain uses TRBV2 and TRBJ2-6; 9 nucleotides match TRBD1. The clonotype originates from a woman aged 30 to 39 in good health and CMV-seropositive. The chain's CDR3 is CASRLRTGASGANVLTF. In DNA, the CDR3 is TGTGCCAGCAGACTTCGGACAGGGGCATCTGGGGCCAACGTCCTGACTTTC.